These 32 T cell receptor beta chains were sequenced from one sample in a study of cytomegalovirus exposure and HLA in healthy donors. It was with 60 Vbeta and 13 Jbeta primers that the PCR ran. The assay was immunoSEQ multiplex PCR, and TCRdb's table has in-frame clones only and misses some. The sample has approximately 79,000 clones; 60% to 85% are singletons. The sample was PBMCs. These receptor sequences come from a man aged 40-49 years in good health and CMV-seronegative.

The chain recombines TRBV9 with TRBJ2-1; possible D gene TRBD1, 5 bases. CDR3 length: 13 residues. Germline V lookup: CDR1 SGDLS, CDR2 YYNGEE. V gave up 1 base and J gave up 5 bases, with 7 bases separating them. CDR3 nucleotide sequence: TGTGCCAGCAGCGTAACAGGCAACAATGAGCAGTTCTTC. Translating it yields CASSVTGNNEQFF.

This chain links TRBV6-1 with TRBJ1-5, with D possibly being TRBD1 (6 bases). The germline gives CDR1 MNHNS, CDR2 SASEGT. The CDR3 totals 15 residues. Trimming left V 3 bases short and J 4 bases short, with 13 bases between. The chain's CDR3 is CASSDRGQTNQPQHF. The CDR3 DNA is TGTGCCAGCAGTGATAGAGGACAGACTAATCAGCCCCAGCATTTT.

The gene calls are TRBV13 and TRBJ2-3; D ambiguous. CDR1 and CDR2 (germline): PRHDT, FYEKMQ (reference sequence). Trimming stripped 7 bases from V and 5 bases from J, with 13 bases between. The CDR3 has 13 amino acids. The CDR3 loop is CASTLKNRDTQYF. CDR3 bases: TGTGCCAGCACCCTTAAAAATCGAGATACGCAGTATTTT.

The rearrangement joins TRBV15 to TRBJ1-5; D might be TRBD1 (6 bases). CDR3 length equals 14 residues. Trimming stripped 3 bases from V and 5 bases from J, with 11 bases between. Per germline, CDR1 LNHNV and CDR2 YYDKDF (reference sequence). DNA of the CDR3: TGTGCCACCAGCAGTCGGGGGGGCTATCAGCCCCAGCATTTT. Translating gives CATSSRGGYQPQHF. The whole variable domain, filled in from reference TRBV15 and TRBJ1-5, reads DAMVIQNPRYQVTQFGKPVTLSCSQTLNHNVMYWYQQKSSQAPKLLFHYYDKDFNNEADTPDNFQSRRPNTSFCFLDIRSPGLGDTAMYLCATSSRGGYQPQHFGDGTRLSIL.

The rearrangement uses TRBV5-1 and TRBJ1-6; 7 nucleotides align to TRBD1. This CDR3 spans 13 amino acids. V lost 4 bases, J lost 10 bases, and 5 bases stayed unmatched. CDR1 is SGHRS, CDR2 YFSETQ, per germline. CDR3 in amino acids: CASSLQGLSPLHF. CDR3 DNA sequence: TGCGCCAGCAGCCTACAGGGGTTATCACCCCTCCACTTT.

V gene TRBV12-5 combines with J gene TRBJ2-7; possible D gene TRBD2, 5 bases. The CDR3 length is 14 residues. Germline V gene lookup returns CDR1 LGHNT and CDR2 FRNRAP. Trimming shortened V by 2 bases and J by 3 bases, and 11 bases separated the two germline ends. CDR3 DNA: TGTGCTAGTGGTTTGCTGGACTCATTCTACGAGCAGTACTTC. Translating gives CASGLLDSFYEQYF.

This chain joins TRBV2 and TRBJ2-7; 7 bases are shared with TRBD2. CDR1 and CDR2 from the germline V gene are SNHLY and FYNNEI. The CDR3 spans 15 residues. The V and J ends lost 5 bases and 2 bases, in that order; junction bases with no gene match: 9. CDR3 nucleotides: TGTGCCAGCAGTTGGGACGGAGGGACTACCTACGAGCAGTACTTC. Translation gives CASSWDGGTTYEQYF.

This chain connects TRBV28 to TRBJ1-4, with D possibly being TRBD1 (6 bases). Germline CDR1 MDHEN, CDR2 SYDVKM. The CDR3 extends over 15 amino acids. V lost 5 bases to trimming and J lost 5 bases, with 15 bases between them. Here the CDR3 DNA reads TGTGCCAGCAGTCGAGACAGGCTTGGAAATGAAAAACTGTTTTTT. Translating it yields CASSRDRLGNEKLFF.

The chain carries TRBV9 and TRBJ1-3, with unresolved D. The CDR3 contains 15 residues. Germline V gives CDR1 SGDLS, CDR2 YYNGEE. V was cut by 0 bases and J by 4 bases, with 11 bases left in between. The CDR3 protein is CASSVGIKEGNTIYF. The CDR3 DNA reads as TGTGCCAGCAGCGTAGGTATAAAGGAGGGAAACACCATATATTTT.

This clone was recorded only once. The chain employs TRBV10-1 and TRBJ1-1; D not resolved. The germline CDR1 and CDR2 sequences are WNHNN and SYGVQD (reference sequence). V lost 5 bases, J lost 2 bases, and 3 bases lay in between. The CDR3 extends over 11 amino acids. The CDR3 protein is CASSSNTEAFF. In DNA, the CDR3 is TGCGCCAGCAGTTCTAACACTGAAGCTTTCTTT.

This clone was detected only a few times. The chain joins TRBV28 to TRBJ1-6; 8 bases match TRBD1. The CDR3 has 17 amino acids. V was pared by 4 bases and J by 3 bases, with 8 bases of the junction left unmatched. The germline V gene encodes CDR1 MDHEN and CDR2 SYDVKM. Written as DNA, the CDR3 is TGTGCCAGCAGTTCATACCGACAGGGGAGCTATAATTCACCCCTCCACTTT. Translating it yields CASSSYRQGSYNSPLHF.

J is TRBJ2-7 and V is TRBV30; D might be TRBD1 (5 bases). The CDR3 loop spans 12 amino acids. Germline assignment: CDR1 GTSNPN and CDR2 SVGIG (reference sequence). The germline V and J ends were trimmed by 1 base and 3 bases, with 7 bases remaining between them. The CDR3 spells CAWSDRIYEQYF. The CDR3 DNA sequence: TGTGCCTGGAGTGACAGGATCTACGAGCAGTACTTC.

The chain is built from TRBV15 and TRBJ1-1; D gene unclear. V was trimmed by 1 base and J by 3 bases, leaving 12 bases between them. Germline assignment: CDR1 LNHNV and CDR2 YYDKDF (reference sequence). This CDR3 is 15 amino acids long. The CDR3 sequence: CATSRAGVRDTEAFF. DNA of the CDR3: TGTGCCACCAGCAGAGCCGGGGTCCGGGACACTGAAGCTTTCTTT.

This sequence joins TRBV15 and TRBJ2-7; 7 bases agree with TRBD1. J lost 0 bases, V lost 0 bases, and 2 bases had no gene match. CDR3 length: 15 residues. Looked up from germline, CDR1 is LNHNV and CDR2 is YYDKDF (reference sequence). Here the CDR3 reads CATSRETGLSYEQYF. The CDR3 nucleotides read TGTGCCACCAGCAGAGAGACAGGGCTCTCCTACGAGCAGTACTTC.

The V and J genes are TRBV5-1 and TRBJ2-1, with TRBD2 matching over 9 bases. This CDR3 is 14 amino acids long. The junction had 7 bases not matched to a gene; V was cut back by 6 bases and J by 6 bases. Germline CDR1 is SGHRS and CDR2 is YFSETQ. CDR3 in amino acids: CASNPSGTRNEQFF. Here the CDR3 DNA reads TGCGCCAGCAACCCTAGCGGGACACGCAATGAGCAGTTCTTC.

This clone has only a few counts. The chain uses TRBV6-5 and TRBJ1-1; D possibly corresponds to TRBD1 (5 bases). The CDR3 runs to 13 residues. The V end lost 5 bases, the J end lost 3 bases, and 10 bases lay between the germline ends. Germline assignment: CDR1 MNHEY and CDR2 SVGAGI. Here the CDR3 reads CASSRGGDTEAFF. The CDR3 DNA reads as TGTGCCAGCAGTCGGGGAGGGGACACTGAAGCTTTCTTT.

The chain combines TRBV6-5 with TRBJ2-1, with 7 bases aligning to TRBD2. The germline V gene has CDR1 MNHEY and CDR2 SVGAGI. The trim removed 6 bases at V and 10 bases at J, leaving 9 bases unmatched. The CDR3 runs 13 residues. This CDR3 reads CASRNKREGEQFF. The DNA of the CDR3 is TGTGCCAGCAGGAATAAGCGGGAAGGGGAGCAGTTCTTC.

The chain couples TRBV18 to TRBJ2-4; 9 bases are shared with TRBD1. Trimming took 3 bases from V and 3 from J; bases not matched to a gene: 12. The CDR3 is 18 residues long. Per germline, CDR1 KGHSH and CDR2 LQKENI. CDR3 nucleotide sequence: TGTGCCAGCTCACCTGAGACAGGGGGAAATTGGGTCAAAAACATTCAGTACTTC. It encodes CASSPETGGNWVKNIQYF.

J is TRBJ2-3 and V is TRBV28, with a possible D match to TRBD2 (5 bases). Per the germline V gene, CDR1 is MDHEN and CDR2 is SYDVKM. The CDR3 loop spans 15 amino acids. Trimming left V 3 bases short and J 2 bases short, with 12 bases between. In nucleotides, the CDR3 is TGTGCCAGCAGTTTTAATAGCGAGTACACAGATACGCAGTATTTT. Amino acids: CASSFNSEYTDTQYF.

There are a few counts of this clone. CDR3 region: CASSPGVLQPQHF. DNA for the CDR3: TGTGCCAGCAGTCCCGGGGTCCTACAGCCCCAGCATTTT. The V call is TRBV28, the J call TRBJ1-5, with D hard to call. CDR3 length: 13 residues. Germline V gives CDR1 MDHEN, CDR2 SYDVKM. Trimming stripped 5 bases from V and 7 bases from J, with 12 bases between.

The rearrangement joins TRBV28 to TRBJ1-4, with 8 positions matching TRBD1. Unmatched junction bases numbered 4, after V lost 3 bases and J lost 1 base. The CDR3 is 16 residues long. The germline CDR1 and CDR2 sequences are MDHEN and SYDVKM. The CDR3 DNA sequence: TGTGCCAGCAGTTTCGCAGGGGGCGTAACTAATGAAAAACTGTTTTTT. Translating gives CASSFAGGVTNEKLFF. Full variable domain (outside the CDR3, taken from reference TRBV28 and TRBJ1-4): DVKVTQSSRYLVKRTGEKVFLECVQDMDHENMFWYRQDPGLGLRLIYFSYDVKMKEKGDIPEGYSVSREKKERFSLILESASTNQTSMYLCASSFAGGVTNEKLFFGSGTQLSVL.

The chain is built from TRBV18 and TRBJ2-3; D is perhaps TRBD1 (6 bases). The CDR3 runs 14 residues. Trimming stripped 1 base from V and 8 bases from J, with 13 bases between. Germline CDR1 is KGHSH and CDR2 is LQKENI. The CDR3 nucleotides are TGTGCCAGCTCACCACTGACAGGAGATTTTACGCAGTATTTT. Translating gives CASSPLTGDFTQYF.

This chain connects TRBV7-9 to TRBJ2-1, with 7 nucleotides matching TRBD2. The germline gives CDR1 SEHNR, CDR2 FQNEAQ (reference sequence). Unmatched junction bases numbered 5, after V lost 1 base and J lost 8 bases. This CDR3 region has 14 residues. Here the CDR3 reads CASSLDSGWDEQFF. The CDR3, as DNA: TGTGCCAGCAGCTTAGATAGCGGGTGGGATGAGCAGTTCTTC.

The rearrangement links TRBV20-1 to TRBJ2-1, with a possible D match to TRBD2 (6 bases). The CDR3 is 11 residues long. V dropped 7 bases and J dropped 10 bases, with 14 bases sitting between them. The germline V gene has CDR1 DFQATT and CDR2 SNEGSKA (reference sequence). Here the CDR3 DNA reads TGCAGTGTTGTGGGGGGAGGAGAGCAGTTCTTC. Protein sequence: CSVVGGGEQFF.

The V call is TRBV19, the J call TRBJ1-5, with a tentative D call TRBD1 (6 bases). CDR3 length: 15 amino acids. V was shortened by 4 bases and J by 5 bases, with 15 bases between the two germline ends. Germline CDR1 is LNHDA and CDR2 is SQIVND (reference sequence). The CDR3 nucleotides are TGTGCCAGTAGTACGACACAGGGTCCGTATCAGCCCCAGCATTTT. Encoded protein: CASSTTQGPYQPQHF.

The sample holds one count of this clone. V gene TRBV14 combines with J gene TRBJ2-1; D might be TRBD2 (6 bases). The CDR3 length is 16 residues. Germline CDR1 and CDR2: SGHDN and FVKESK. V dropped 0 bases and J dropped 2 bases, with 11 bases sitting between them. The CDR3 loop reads CASSQDVGGPYNEQFF. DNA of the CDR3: TGTGCCAGCAGCCAAGACGTGGGAGGTCCCTACAATGAGCAGTTCTTC.

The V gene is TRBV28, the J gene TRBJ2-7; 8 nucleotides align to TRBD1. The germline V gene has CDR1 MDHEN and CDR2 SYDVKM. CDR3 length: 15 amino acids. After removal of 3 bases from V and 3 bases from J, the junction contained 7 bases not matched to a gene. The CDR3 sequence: CASSFLGQGGYEQYF. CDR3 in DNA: TGTGCCAGCAGTTTCCTTGGACAGGGAGGCTACGAGCAGTACTTC.

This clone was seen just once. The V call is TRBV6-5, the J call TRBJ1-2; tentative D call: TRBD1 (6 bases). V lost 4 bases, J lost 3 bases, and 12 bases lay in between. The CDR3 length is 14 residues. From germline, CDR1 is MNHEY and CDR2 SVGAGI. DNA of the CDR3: TGTGCCAGCAGTTCAAACAGGGATTACTATGGCTACACCTTC. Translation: CASSSNRDYYGYTF.

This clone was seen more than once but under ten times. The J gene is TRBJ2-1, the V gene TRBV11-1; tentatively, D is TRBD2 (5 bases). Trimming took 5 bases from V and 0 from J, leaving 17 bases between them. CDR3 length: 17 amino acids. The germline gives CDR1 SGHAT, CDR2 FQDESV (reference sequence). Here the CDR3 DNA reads TGTGCCAGCAGCCACAGAGCCGGGGTAAGCTCCTACAATGAGCAGTTCTTC. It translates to CASSHRAGVSSYNEQFF.

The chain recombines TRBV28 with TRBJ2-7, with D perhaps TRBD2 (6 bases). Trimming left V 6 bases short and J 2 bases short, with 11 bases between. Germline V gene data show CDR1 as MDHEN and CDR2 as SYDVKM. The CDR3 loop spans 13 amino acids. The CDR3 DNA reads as TGTGCCAGCAGCAATAGCGGTCCCTACGAGCAGTACTTC. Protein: CASSNSGPYEQYF.

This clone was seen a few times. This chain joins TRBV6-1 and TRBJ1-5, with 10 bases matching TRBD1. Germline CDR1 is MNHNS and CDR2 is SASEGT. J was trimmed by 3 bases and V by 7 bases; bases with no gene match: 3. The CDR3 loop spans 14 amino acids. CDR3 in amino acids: CASKDRGYNQPQHF. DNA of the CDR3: TGTGCCAGCAAGGACAGGGGGTACAATCAGCCCCAGCATTTT.

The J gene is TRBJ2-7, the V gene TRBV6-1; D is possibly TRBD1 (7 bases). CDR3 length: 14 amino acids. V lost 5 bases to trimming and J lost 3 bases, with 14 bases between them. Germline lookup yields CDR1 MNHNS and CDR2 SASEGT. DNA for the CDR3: TGTGCCAGCAGTCGCGGGCAGGGGGGCTACGAGCAGTACTTC. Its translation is CASSRGQGGYEQYF.